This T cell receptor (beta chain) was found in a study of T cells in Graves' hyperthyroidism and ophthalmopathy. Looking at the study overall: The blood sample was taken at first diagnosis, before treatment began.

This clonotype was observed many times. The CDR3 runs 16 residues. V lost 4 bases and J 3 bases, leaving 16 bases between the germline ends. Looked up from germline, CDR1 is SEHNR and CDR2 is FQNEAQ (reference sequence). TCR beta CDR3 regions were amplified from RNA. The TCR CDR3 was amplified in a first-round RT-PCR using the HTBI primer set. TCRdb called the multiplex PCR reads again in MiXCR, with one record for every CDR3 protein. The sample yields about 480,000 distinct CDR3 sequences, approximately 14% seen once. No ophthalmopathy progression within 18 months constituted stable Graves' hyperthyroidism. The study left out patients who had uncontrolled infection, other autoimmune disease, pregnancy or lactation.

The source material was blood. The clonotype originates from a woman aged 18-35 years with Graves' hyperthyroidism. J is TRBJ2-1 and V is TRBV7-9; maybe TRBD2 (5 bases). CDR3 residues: CASSSLAPRFYNEQFF. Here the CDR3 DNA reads TGTGCCAGCAGCTCATTAGCGCCTCGCTTCTACAATGAGCAGTTCTTC. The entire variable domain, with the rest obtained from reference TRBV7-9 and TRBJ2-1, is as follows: DTGVSQNPRHKITKRGQNVTFRCDPISEHNRLYWYRQTLGQGPEFLTYFQNEAQLEKSRLLSDRFSAERPKGSFSTLEIQRTEQGDSAMYLCASSSLAPRFYNEQFFGPGTRLTVL.